Below, 2 T cell receptor beta chains from the same sample are listed, as sequenced in a study of regulatory T cells in long-lasting Graves disease. Combining iRepertoire HTBI primers with Arm-PCR of CDR3 regions, the authors built TCR beta libraries. TCRdb analysed the multiplex PCR reads with MiXCR anew, one entry per CDR3 protein. Seen here are roughly 510,000 distinct CDR3 sequences, about 16% observed once, and the top ten hold about 12%. Time point given: newly diagnosed GD, antithyroid drugs for less than 3 months. Generation of the TCR library employed RNA extracted from PBMCs. The data were also submitted as part of a second study, on T cells in Graves' hyperthyroidism and ophthalmopathy.

The material was peripheral blood mononuclear cells (PBMCs), obtained at new diagnosis, from a patient treated with antithyroid drugs. The source is a young man with Graves disease.

This clonotype has at least ten counts. The chain employs TRBV10-3 and TRBJ1-2; D is uncertain. The V end lost 0 bases, the J end lost 9 bases, and 8 bases lay between the germline ends. The CDR3 is 12 amino acids. The germline V gene has CDR1 ENHRY and CDR2 SYGVKD. CDR3 protein: CAISESTGSYTF. The CDR3 DNA follows: TGTGCCATCAGTGAGTCGACGGGGAGCTACACCTTC.

This clonotype has at least ten counts. The chain has TRBV2 and TRBJ1-2, with a weak D call TRBD1 (5 bases). This CDR3 has 14 amino acids. Germline assignment: CDR1 SNHLY and CDR2 FYNNEI. V lost 6 bases, J lost 9 bases, and 20 bases lay in between. The CDR3 region has the DNA TGTGCCAGCAGCTGGGAAGGGGCCCTCGGTAGCTACACCTTC. The encoded protein is CASSWEGALGSYTF.